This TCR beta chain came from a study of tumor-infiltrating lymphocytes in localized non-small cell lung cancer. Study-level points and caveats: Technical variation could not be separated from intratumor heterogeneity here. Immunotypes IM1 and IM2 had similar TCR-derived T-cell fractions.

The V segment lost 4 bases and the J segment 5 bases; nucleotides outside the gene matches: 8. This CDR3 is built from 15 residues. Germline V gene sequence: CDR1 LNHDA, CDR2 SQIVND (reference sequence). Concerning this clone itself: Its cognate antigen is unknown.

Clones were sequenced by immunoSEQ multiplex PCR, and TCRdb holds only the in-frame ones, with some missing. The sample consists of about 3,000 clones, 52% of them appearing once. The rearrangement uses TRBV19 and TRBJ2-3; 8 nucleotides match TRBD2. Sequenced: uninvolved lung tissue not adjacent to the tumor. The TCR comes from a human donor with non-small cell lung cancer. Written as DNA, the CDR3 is TGTGCCAGTAGTAAAGGTGCGGGGGGCCGAGATACGCAGTATTTT. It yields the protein CASSKGAGGRDTQYF.